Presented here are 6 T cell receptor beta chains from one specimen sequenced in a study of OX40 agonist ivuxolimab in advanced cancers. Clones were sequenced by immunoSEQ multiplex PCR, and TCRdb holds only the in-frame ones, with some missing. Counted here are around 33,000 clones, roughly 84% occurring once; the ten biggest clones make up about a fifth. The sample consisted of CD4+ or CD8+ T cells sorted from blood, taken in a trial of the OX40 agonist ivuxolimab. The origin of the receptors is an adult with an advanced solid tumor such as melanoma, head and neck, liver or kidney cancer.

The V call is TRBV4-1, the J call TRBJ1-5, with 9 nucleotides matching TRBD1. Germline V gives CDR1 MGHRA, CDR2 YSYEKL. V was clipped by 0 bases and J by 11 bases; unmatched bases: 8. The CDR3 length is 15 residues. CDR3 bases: TGCGCCAGCAGCCAAGAGGGGACAGGGTCCCTGACCCAGCATTTT. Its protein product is CASSQEGTGSLTQHF.

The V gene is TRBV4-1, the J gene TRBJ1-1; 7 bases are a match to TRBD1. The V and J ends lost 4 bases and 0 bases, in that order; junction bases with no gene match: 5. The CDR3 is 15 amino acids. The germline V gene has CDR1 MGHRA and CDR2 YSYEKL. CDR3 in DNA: TGCGCCAGCAGCCCCGGGGGACAGCTGAACACTGAAGCTTTCTTT. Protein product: CASSPGGQLNTEAFF.

CDR3 in amino acids: CATGQAASERADTGELFF. The CDR3 coding sequence is TGTGCCACCGGACAGGCCGCTAGCGAGAGGGCCGACACCGGGGAGCTGTTTTTT. The chain combines TRBV27 with TRBJ2-2, with a weak D call TRBD1 (7 bases). V lost 10 bases and J lost 3, with 27 bases in between. This CDR3 spans 18 amino acids. CDR1 and CDR2 (germline): MNHEY, SMNVEV (reference sequence).

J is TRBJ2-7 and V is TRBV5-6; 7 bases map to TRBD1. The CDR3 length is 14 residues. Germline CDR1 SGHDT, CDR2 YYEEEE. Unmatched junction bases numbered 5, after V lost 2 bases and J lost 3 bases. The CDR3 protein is CASSLSGQIYEQYF. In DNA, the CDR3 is TGTGCCAGCAGCTTATCGGGACAGATCTACGAGCAGTACTTC.

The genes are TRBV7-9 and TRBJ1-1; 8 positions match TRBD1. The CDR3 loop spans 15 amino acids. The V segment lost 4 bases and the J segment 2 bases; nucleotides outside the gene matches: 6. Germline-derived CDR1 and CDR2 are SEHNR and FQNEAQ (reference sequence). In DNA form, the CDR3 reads TGTGCCAGCAGCTCCTCAGGACAGGGTAACACTGAAGCTTTCTTT. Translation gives CASSSSGQGNTEAFF.

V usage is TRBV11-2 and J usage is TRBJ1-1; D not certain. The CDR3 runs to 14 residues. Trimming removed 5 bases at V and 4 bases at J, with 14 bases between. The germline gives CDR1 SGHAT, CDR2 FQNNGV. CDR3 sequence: CASSLLRESTEAFF. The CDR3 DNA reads TGTGCCAGCAGCCTACTTAGGGAGAGCACTGAAGCTTTCTTT.